Included here is one TCR beta chain sequence, with context. The donors, nominally healthy at sampling, likely had unrecorded immune exposures. Between the trimmed V and J ends, which lost 2 bases and 7 bases, there was a span of 15 bases. The CDR3 spans 14 residues. Per germline, CDR1 SGHDT and CDR2 YYEEEE. Use of 60 Vbeta and 13 Jbeta primers characterized the PCR. The repertoire was sequenced with immunoSEQ multiplex PCR; TCRdb's copy has only in-frame clones and lacks some. The data contain 190,000 or so clones, about four fifths of them seen just once; the ten biggest clones take up roughly 1.5%. The sample belongs to a study of cytomegalovirus exposure and HLA in healthy donors.

The sequence came from a man aged 45-65 years in good health and CMV-seronegative. The V gene is TRBV5-6, the J gene TRBJ1-2, with D hard to call. Sequencing was performed on PBMCs. The CDR3: CASSLFGGESGYTF. CDR3 coding DNA: TGTGCCAGCAGCTTATTCGGTGGGGAGAGTGGCTACACCTTC.